Below, 8 T cell receptor beta chains from the same sample are listed, as sequenced in a study of Tregs in tolerant kidney transplant recipients (dated by TCRdb to between 2018 and 2020). Library prep was done by the immunoSEQ multiplex PCR assay. In TCRdb, the immuneACCESS table is reduced to in-frame sequences with V and J assigned. These tables do not hold every clone; where another copy was compared, an unresolved V gene accounts for under half, and the others remain unexplained. For this sample, the table gives some 31,000 clones. The top ten clonotypes cover 6.5% to 8% of the sample. This specimen's time point label, per the study, means: blood sample drawn before combined kidney and bone marrow transplant. This specimen was CD8+ T cells from blood, taken before the transplant. Receptor source: a human donor who received a combined kidney and bone marrow transplant.

As regards this clone: The read finishes 3 residues shy of the CDR3 end, and the germline J gene is used to complete it. The V gene is TRBV2, the J gene TRBJ1-2; 9 nucleotides line up with TRBD1. CDR3 length: 13 amino acids. Germline V gene data show CDR1 as SNHLY and CDR2 as FYNNEI. The CDR3 DNA, read in part, is TGTGCCAGCAGTGGGGGACAGGGAGAAGGC. Amino acid sequence: CASSGGQGEG. The complete CDR3 reads CASSGGQGEGYTF.

Notes on this clone: The CDR3 end lies 3 residues beyond the end of the read and is filled in from the germline J gene. The J gene is TRBJ2-3, the V gene TRBV18, with D unclear. With 0 bases removed from V and 3 bases from J, the gap between germline ends came to 4 bases. The CDR3 has 13 amino acids. Germline CDR1 KGHSH, CDR2 LQKENI. The CDR3 spells CASSPPRTDTQYF. The CDR3 bases that were read are TGTGCCAGCTCACCACCGCGAACAGATACG.

Note on this clone: The read stops 3 residues short of the end of the CDR3; the missing end is completed from the germline J gene. The chain combines TRBV2 with TRBJ2-7, with 9 bases aligning to TRBD2. CDR3 length equals 15 residues. Germline assignment: CDR1 SNHLY and CDR2 FYNNEI. V was clipped by 6 bases and J by 3 bases; unmatched bases: 9. The covered CDR3 bases are TGTGCCAGCAGGTGGACTAGCGCGACCCTCTACGAG. Encoded protein: CASRWTSATLYE. The full CDR3 protein is CASRWTSATLYEQYF.

About this clone: Coverage ceases 3 residues before the CDR3 finishes, and the germline J gene fills in the end. The chain is built from TRBV7-2 and TRBJ1-1; no clear D. CDR3 length: 14 residues. V lost 5 bases and J lost 3, with 13 bases in between. From germline, CDR1 is SGHTA and CDR2 FQGNSA. CDR3: CASSALPRDTEAFF. Incomplete CDR3 DNA: TGTGCCAGCAGCGCCCTACCACGGGACACTGAA. The full variable domain, with the rest looked up from reference TRBV7-2 and TRBJ1-1, is GAGVSQSPSNKVTEKGKDVELRCDPISGHTALYWYRQSLGQGLEFLIYFQGNSAPDKSGLPSDRFSAERTGGSVSTLTIQRTQQEDSAVYLCASSALPRDTEAFFGQGTRLTVV.

As for this clone: The read ends 3 residues before the CDR3 terminus; that terminus is restored from the germline J gene. The chain combines TRBV18 with TRBJ1-2; D is perhaps TRBD1 (5 bases). The germline gives CDR1 KGHSH, CDR2 LQKENI. The CDR3 is 12 residues long. V lost 3 bases and J lost 5, with 7 bases in between. CDR3 loop: CASSPEGYGYTF. The sequenced part of the CDR3 DNA is TGTGCCAGCTCACCGGAGGGGTATGGC.

Comment on this clone: The read is 3 residues too short to cover the CDR3 end, so that end is filled in from the germline J gene. V usage is TRBV11-2 and J usage is TRBJ1-1; D remains unclear. Germline V gene data show CDR1 as SGHAT and CDR2 as FQNNGV. The CDR3 sequence is 12 residues long. Trimming pared 7 bases from V and 6 bases from J, leaving 12 bases between. Incomplete CDR3 DNA: TGTGCCAGCACCTCAGGAGGGTCTGAA. It translates to CASTSGGSE. From start to end, the CDR3 is CASTSGGSEAFF.

Points on this clone: Read data end 3 residues before the CDR3 end; the end is taken from the germline J gene. The V and J genes are TRBV19 and TRBJ2-3; D may be TRBD2 (5 bases). The V gene lost 0 bases and the J gene lost 6 bases, with 13 bases spanning the gap. The CDR3 contains 15 residues. Germline V gene lookup returns CDR1 LNHDA and CDR2 SQIVND (reference sequence). The sequenced CDR3 bases are TGTGCCAGTAGTATAGATCATATAGAGCGGGATACG. Encoded protein: CASSIDHIERDT. The entire CDR3 protein reads CASSIDHIERDTQYF.

On this clone: The read stops 3 residues short of the end of the CDR3; the missing end is completed from the germline J gene. This chain links TRBV19 with TRBJ1-2; 8 bases are a match to TRBD1. This CDR3 comprises 16 residues. V lost 3 bases, J lost 3 bases, and 9 bases stayed unmatched. Germline CDR1 and CDR2: LNHDA and SQIVND (reference sequence). The sequenced part of the CDR3 DNA is TGTGCCAGTAGTATGGCGACAGGGGCGAGGGACTATGGC. Translation: CASSMATGARDYG. The whole CDR3 region reads CASSMATGARDYGYTF.